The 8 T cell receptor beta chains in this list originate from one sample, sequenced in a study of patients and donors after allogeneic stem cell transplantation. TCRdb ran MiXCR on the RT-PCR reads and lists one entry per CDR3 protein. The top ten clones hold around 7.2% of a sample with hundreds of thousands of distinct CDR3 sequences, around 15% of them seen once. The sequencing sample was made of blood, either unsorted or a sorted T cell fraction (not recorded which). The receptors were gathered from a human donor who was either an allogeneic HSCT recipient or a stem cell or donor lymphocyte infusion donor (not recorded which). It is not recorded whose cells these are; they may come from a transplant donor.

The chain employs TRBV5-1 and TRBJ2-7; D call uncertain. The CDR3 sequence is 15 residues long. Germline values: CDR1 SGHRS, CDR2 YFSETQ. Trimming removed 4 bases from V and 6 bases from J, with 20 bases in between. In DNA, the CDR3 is TGCGCCAGCAGCCTACTCCGTATGGGCGATGGCGAGCAGTACTTC. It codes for CASSLLRMGDGEQYF.

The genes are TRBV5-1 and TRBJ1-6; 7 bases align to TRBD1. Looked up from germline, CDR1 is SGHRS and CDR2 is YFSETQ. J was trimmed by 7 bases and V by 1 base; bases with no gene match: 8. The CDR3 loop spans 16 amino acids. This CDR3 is CASSLFLGTENSPLHF. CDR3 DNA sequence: TGCGCCAGCAGCTTGTTTCTGGGGACAGAGAATTCACCCCTCCACTTT.

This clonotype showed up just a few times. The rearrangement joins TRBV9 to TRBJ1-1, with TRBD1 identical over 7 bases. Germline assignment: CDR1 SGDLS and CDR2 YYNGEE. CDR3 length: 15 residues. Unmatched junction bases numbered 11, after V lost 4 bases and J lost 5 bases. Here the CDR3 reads CASSPRQGDGTEAFF. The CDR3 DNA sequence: TGTGCCAGCAGCCCCCGACAGGGAGATGGGACTGAAGCTTTCTTT.

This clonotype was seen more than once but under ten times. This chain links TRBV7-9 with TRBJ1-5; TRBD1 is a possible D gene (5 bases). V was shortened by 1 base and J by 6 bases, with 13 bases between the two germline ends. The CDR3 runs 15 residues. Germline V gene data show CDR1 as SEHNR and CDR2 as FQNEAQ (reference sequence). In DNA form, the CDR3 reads TGTGCCAGCAGCTTAGAAGGCAGGGATGGTCAGCCCCAGCATTTT. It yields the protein CASSLEGRDGQPQHF.

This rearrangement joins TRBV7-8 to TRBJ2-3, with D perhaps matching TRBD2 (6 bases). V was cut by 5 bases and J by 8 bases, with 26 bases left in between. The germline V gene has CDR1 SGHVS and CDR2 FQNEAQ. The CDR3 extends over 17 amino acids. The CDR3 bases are TGTGCCAGCAGCCTCCCCGCAAATAGCGGAGCCCGGGGTACGCAGTATTTT. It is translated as CASSLPANSGARGTQYF.

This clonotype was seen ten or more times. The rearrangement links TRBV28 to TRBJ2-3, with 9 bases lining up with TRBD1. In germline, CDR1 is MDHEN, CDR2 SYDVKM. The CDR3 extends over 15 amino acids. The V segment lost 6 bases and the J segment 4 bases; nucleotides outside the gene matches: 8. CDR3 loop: CASSPWRQGADTQYF. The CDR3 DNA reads TGTGCCAGCAGCCCGTGGAGACAGGGGGCAGATACGCAGTATTTT.

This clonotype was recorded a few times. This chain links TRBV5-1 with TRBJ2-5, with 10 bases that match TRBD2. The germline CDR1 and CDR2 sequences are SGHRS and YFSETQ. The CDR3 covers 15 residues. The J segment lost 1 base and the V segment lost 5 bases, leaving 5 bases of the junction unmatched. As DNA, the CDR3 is TGCGCCAGCAGAGGAAGCGGGGGGGTCCAAGAGACCCAGTACTTC. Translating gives CASRGSGGVQETQYF.

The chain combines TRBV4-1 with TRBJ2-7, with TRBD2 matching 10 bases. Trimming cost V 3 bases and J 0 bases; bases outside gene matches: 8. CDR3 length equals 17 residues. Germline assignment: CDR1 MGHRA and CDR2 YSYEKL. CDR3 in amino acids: CASSQLPGLASSYEQYF. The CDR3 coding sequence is TGCGCCAGCAGCCAGTTACCGGGACTAGCGTCCTCCTACGAGCAGTACTTC.